The rows below give T cell receptor beta chains drawn from one sample of a study of T cell repertoires in cytomegalovirus infection. MiXCR, applied by TCRdb to the reads, yields one record per CDR3 protein. This table has about 480,000 distinct CDR3 sequences, about 33% appearing once. Their cognate antigens are unknown. Here the sequenced sample was cultured PBMCs, taken from culture after CMV antigen stimulation. These receptors originate from a human donor in good health (CMV status not recorded). Some clones in this sample may be carry-over from other donors' samples. The CDR3 runs from the conserved cysteine through the conserved F or W. D genes are given only for firm matches. The listing skips clone size in some rows; elsewhere it reads once, few, many or a size class.

j_gene	d_gene	abundance	v_gene	CDR3aa	CDR3nt
TRBJ2-5	-	few	TRBV6-1	CASSSALDQETQYF	TGTGCCAGCAGCTCCGCGTTAGACCAAGAGACCCAGTACTTC
TRBJ2-7	-	-	TRBV10-3	CAISDTTRSTYEQYF	TGTGCCATCAGTGATACAACGAGAAGTACCTACGAGCAGTACTTC
TRBJ2-1	-	few	TRBV4-1	CASSQEKGHSYNEQFF	TGCGCCAGCAGCCAAGAAAAGGGACACTCCTACAATGAGCAGTTCTTC
TRBJ1-2	-	few	TRBV11-2	CASSLDWGGYTF	TGTGCCAGCAGCTTAGACTGGGGGGGCTACACCTTC
TRBJ2-1	TRBD1	few	TRBV2	CASRTGFDEQFF	TGTGCCAGCAGGACAGGGTTCGATGAGCAGTTCTTC
TRBJ2-5	TRBD1	-	TRBV15	CATRADRGASKTQYF	TGTGCCACCCGGGCCGACAGGGGCGCTTCGAAGACCCAGTACTTC
TRBJ1-1	-	-	TRBV19	CASSIQGRRTEAFF	TGTGCCAGTAGTATCCAGGGAAGGCGGACTGAAGCTTTCTTT
TRBJ1-2	-	-	TRBV7-4	CASSARASIGTNYGYTF	TGTGCCAGCAGCGCCAGGGCATCTATTGGCACTAACTATGGCTACACCTTC
TRBJ2-5	-	few	TRBV4-3	CASSQTFPQETQYF	TGCGCCAGCAGCCAGACTTTTCCTCAAGAGACCCAGTACTTC
TRBJ2-1	-	few	TRBV7-2	CASSLVGVGSYNEQFF	TGTGCCAGCAGCTTGGTGGGGGTAGGCTCCTACAATGAGCAGTTCTTC
TRBJ2-1	-	few	TRBV27	CASRAPGSYNEQFF	TGTGCCTCCAGGGCCCCCGGGTCCTACAATGAGCAGTTCTTC
TRBJ2-5	TRBD2	many	TRBV7-2	CASSSRGGRWETQYF	TGTGCCAGCAGCTCGCGGGGCGGGAGATGGGAGACCCAGTACTTC
TRBJ1-3	-	-	TRBV4-1	CASSPQSISGNTIYF	TGCGCCAGCAGCCCACAGTCGATCTCTGGAAACACCATATATTTT
TRBJ2-1	-	-	TRBV24-1	CATSGPDPLSSYNEQFF	TGTGCCACCAGTGGTCCGGACCCTCTCAGCTCCTACAATGAGCAGTTCTTC
TRBJ2-1	TRBD1	few	TRBV5-1	CASSSPGQGTRWEQFF	TGCGCCAGCAGCTCACCGGGACAGGGGACCCGTTGGGAGCAGTTCTTC
TRBJ2-1	TRBD2	few	TRBV2	CASSELAAQFF	TGTGCCAGCAGTGAGCTAGCGGCACAGTTCTTC
TRBJ2-7	TRBD2	-	TRBV4-3	CASSQDGASGRYEQYF	TGCGCCAGCAGCCAAGATGGGGCTAGCGGGAGGTACGAGCAGTACTTC